This entry lists 21 T cell receptor beta chains sequenced from one sample in a study of cytomegalovirus exposure and HLA in healthy donors (dated by TCRdb to between 2016 and 2019). The library was generated by the immunoSEQ multiplex PCR assay. The multiplex PCR relied on a mix of 60 forward primers for TCR Vbeta segments and 13 reverse primers for TCR Jbeta segments. Held by TCRdb, this immuneACCESS table contains in-frame sequences only and omits some clones. Under half of the omission traces to an unresolved V gene where checked; the cause of the rest is unknown. The sample table shows about 120,000 clones, and about 80% are seen once. 30% of the sample rests with the top ten. The sample consisted of PBMCs. These receptors all stem from a man aged 60 to 75 in good health and CMV-seropositive.

The rearrangement links TRBV30 to TRBJ2-6; D call uncertain. The CDR3 covers 13 residues. V was cut by 2 bases and J by 4 bases, with 6 bases left in between. Germline CDR1 GTSNPN, CDR2 SVGIG (reference sequence). This CDR3 reads CAWSWAGANVLTF. The CDR3 DNA follows: TGTGCCTGGAGTTGGGCCGGGGCCAACGTCCTGACTTTC.

V usage is TRBV30 and J usage is TRBJ1-4; a possible D gene is TRBD1 (6 bases). The CDR3 spans 15 residues. The V gene lost 5 bases and the J gene lost 8 bases, with 21 bases spanning the gap. The germline gives CDR1 GTSNPN, CDR2 SVGIG (reference sequence). DNA for the CDR3: TGTGCCTGGGGCACTACAGGGACCGCCGGAGAAAAACTGTTTTTT. It translates to CAWGTTGTAGEKLFF.

The chain couples TRBV29-1 to TRBJ1-2; a possible D gene is TRBD1 (5 bases). Germline values: CDR1 SQVTM, CDR2 ANQGSEA. The CDR3 extends over 15 amino acids. V lost 1 base to trimming and J lost 8 bases, with 20 bases between them. Written as DNA, the CDR3 is TGCAGCGTTGAAGCAGGGCTGAACCTCCTTAGCGGCTACACCTTC. As protein: CSVEAGLNLLSGYTF.

The rearrangement joins TRBV14 to TRBJ1-1, with D unresolved. Between the trimmed V and J ends, which lost 4 bases and 5 bases, there was a span of 14 bases. Germline values: CDR1 SGHDN, CDR2 FVKESK. CDR3 length: 14 residues. CDR3 residues: CASSPHYPGTEAFF. The CDR3 DNA is TGTGCCAGCAGCCCACACTACCCGGGGACTGAAGCTTTCTTT. The full variable domain, completed using reference TRBV14 and TRBJ1-1, is EAGVTQFPSHSVIEKGQTVTLRCDPISGHDNLYWYRRVMGKEIKFLLHFVKESKQDESGMPNNRFLAERTGGTYSTLKVQPAELEDSGVYFCASSPHYPGTEAFFGQGTRLTVV.

The V call is TRBV10-3, the J call TRBJ2-7; TRBD2 agrees at 13 bases. The CDR3 loop spans 14 amino acids. Germline values: CDR1 ENHRY, CDR2 SYGVKD. V lost 6 bases to trimming and J lost 5 bases; unmatched junction nucleotides: 4. Written as DNA, the CDR3 is TGTGCCATCAGCTTACTAGCGGGAGGGAACGAGCAGTACTTC. It yields the protein CAISLLAGGNEQYF.

This rearrangement joins TRBV27 to TRBJ2-2, with 14 bases fitting TRBD2. Per germline, CDR1 MNHEY and CDR2 SMNVEV (reference sequence). V trimming: 4 bases; J trimming: 4 bases; junction bases outside the gene matches: 8. CDR3 size: 18 residues. The CDR3 DNA sequence: TGTGCCAGCAGTTGGGGACTAGCGGGAGTAGGCGGCACCGGGGAGCTGTTTTTT. Amino acid sequence: CASSWGLAGVGGTGELFF.

The chain links TRBV10-3 to TRBJ1-6; 7 nucleotides align to TRBD1. This CDR3 is 14 amino acids long. The germline V gene has CDR1 ENHRY and CDR2 SYGVKD. The junction had 6 bases not matched to a gene; V was cut back by 5 bases and J by 8 bases. The CDR3: CAISMTGSDSPLHF. Here the CDR3 DNA reads TGTGCCATCAGTATGACAGGGTCGGATTCACCCCTCCACTTT.

The rearrangement joins TRBV9 to TRBJ1-1; D not certain. The CDR3 runs to 13 residues. Germline CDR1 is SGDLS and CDR2 is YYNGEE. V lost 3 bases and J 3 bases, leaving 9 bases between the germline ends. The CDR3 protein is CASSGLRDTEAFF. The CDR3 DNA follows: TGTGCCAGCAGCGGGTTGCGGGACACTGAAGCTTTCTTT.

The rearrangement joins TRBV5-1 to TRBJ2-1; 8 nucleotides line up with TRBD2. CDR1 and CDR2 (germline): SGHRS, YFSETQ. This CDR3 has 15 residues. J was trimmed by 5 bases and V by 4 bases; bases with no gene match: 8. Here the CDR3 DNA reads TGCGCCAGCAGCCGGAGGACTAGCAGTAACAATGAGCAGTTCTTC. Protein sequence: CASSRRTSSNNEQFF.

The chain has TRBV19 and TRBJ1-2; 9 bases match TRBD1. After removal of 5 bases from V and 5 bases from J, the junction contained 9 bases not matched to a gene. This CDR3 has 15 amino acids. Germline loops: CDR1 LNHDA, CDR2 SQIVND (reference sequence). CDR3 DNA sequence: TGTGCCAGTAGTTTCCTCCCGGGACAGGGTTATGGCTACACCTTC. Protein product: CASSFLPGQGYGYTF.

The genes are TRBV5-6 and TRBJ2-6; D remains unclear. Trimming stripped 0 bases from V and 2 bases from J, with 6 bases between. The CDR3 covers 15 residues. CDR1 is SGHDT, CDR2 YYEEEE, per germline. The CDR3 reads CASSLGVTGANVLTF. The CDR3 bases are TGTGCCAGCAGCTTGGGCGTAACTGGGGCCAACGTCCTGACTTTC.

The chain is built from TRBV6-6 and TRBJ1-2, with 9 nucleotides matching TRBD1. J was trimmed by 10 bases and V by 2 bases; bases with no gene match: 2. Germline-derived CDR1 and CDR2 are MNHNY and SVGAGI (reference sequence). CDR3 length: 12 residues. The CDR3 loop is CASSYGTGTYTF. The CDR3 coding sequence is TGTGCCAGCAGTTACGGGACAGGGACCTACACCTTC.

The chain joins TRBV6-1 to TRBJ1-2; weak D call: TRBD1 (5 bases). Germline loops: CDR1 MNHNS, CDR2 SASEGT. CDR3 length equals 13 residues. Trimming stripped 5 bases from V and 3 bases from J, with 10 bases between. DNA for the CDR3: TGTGCCAGCAGTCCTCAGGGCGACTATGGCTACACCTTC. Amino acids: CASSPQGDYGYTF.

V gene TRBV5-4 combines with J gene TRBJ2-7; possibly TRBD2 for D (6 bases). The CDR3 has 14 residues. The V and J ends lost 4 bases and 3 bases respectively, with 14 bases between them. CDR1 is SGHNT and CDR2 is YYREEE in the germline V gene (reference sequence). This CDR3 is CASSPTSSHYEQYF. The CDR3 DNA follows: TGTGCCAGCAGCCCGACTAGTTCCCACTACGAGCAGTACTTC.

V and J are TRBV6-1 and TRBJ2-3, with TRBD1 matching over 7 bases. CDR3 length: 15 amino acids. The ends lost 1 base at V and 3 bases at J; junction bases unmatched: 4. Germline CDR1 is MNHNS and CDR2 is SASEGT. The CDR3 DNA reads TGTGCCAGCAGTGAAGGACAGGGAAGGACAGATACGCAGTATTTT. It encodes CASSEGQGRTDTQYF.

The chain links TRBV7-2 to TRBJ1-6; D is ambiguous. The ends were cut back, 6 bases at V and 8 bases at J, with 20 bases in the middle. The CDR3 is 16 residues long. Germline CDR1 is SGHTA and CDR2 is FQGNSA. The chain's CDR3 is CASSPTRWAGDSPLHF. Written as DNA, the CDR3 is TGTGCCAGCAGTCCCACCCGGTGGGCAGGTGATTCACCCCTCCACTTT.

The J gene is TRBJ2-1, the V gene TRBV28, with D possibly being TRBD2 (6 bases). In germline, CDR1 is MDHEN, CDR2 SYDVKM. This CDR3 region has 15 residues. V gave up 6 bases and J gave up 7 bases, with 19 bases separating them. The CDR3 DNA is TGTGCCAGCAGCCGGGGTTGGGAGGAGCTAAATGAGCAGTTCTTC. This translates into CASSRGWEELNEQFF.

The chain has TRBV9 and TRBJ1-2, with TRBD1 matching over 8 bases. Germline CDR1 reads SGDLS; CDR2 reads YYNGEE. The CDR3 has 13 residues. J gave up 6 bases and V 5 bases, and 6 bases lay outside the gene matches. The CDR3 bases are TGTGCCAGCAGATACCGACAGGGGAATGGCTACACCTTC. As protein: CASRYRQGNGYTF.

The chain combines TRBV27 with TRBJ2-1, with D perhaps TRBD2 (6 bases). The CDR3 spans 17 residues. The V end lost 6 bases, the J end lost 4 bases, and 22 bases lay between the germline ends. The germline V gene encodes CDR1 MNHEY and CDR2 SMNVEV (reference sequence). The CDR3 is CASRSGLHRGLYNEQFF. CDR3 coding DNA: TGTGCCAGCAGGTCGGGACTCCATCGGGGACTTTACAATGAGCAGTTCTTC.

This clone has more than one count but fewer than ten. The chain uses TRBV11-2 and TRBJ1-1; D gene unclear. Deletions cut 3 bases from V and 5 bases from J, with 7 bases between. In germline, CDR1 is SGHAT, CDR2 FQNNGV. The CDR3 loop spans 12 amino acids. CDR3 DNA: TGTGCCAGCAGCTTCCGCGCGACTGAAGCTTTCTTT. Translated, it gives CASSFRATEAFF. Complete variable domain (other parts from reference TRBV11-2 and TRBJ1-1): EAGVAQSPRYKIIEKRQSVAFWCNPISGHATLYWYQQILGQGPKLLIQFQNNGVVDDSQLPKDRFSAERLKGVDSTLKIQPAKLEDSAVYLCASSFRATEAFFGQGTRLTVV.

The V call is TRBV5-1, the J call TRBJ2-7; TRBD2 matches at 9 bases. Germline CDR1 reads SGHRS; CDR2 reads YFSETQ. Trimming removed 2 bases from V and 3 bases from J; junction bases left unmatched: 12. This CDR3 spans 17 amino acids. For the CDR3, the DNA is TGCGCCAGCAGCTTTGGTGGCGGGAGGGCGGTTGGCTACGAGCAGTACTTC. It translates to CASSFGGGRAVGYEQYF.